Listed here are 2 T cell receptor beta chains from one sample, sequenced in a study of blood T cell repertoires in COVID-19. Assay used: immunoSEQ multiplex PCR; TCRdb lists only in-frame clones, some missing. The sample has approximately 170,000 clones, roughly 85% seen once. Sequenced material: peripheral blood. The source is a woman of 80 years or more with active or convalescent COVID-19.

The chain has TRBV2 and TRBJ1-2, with D possibly TRBD1 on 5 matching bases. The length of the CDR3 is 12 residues. CDR1 SNHLY and CDR2 FYNNEI come from the germline V gene. The germline V and J ends were trimmed by 5 bases and 13 bases, with 17 bases remaining between them. The chain's CDR3 is CASSYTGSPFTF. DNA of the CDR3: TGTGCCAGCAGTTATACAGGCAGTCCTTTCACCTTC.

This rearrangement joins TRBV7-3 to TRBJ2-7; 11 positions agree with TRBD2. The CDR3 length is 17 residues. Germline V gene sequence: CDR1 SGHTA, CDR2 FQGTGA. With V trimmed by 2 bases and J by 2 bases, 8 bases remained unmatched. The CDR3 spells CASSLVLAGGMPYEQYF. CDR3 in DNA: TGTGCCAGCAGCTTAGTCCTAGCGGGAGGAATGCCCTACGAGCAGTACTTC.